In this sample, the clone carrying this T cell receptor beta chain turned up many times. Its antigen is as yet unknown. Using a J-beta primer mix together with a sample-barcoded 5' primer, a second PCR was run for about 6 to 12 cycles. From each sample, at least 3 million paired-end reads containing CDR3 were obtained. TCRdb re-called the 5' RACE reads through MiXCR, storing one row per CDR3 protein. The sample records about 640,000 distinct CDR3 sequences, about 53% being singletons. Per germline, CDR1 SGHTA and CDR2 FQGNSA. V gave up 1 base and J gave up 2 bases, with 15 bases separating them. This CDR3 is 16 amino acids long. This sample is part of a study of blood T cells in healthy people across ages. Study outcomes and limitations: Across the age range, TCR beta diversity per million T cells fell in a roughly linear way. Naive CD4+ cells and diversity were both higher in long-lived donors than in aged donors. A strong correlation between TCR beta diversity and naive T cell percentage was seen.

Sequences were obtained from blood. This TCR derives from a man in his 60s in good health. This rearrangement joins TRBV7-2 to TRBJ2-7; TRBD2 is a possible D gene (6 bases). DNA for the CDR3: TGTGCCAGCAGCTTAGTGGGGCGGGGCGGGACCTACGAGCAGTACTTC. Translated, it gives CASSLVGRGGTYEQYF.